This record concerns one T cell receptor (beta chain) sequence. No antigen is known for it. These data belong to a study of T cell repertoires in cytomegalovirus infection. Study context: A matching HLA type, together with CMV infection, was signaled by public TCR beta signatures. General study results and limits: HLA-C-restricted CMV clonotypes gave the most frequent clonotype in two of eight donors. People with CMV and the relevant HLA were identified by cumulative public TCR beta family frequency.

The V gene lost 5 bases and the J gene lost 9 bases, with 19 bases spanning the gap. Germline V CDR1 and CDR2: SGHTA, FQGTGA. The CDR3 covers 14 residues. MiXCR, run by TCRdb on the reads, gives a single entry per CDR3 protein. Here the sample spans under 200,000 distinct CDR3 sequences, approximately 17% being singletons. Sequencing used CD8+ T cells from PBMCs. This receptor was identified in a human donor in good health (CMV status not recorded). Some clones in this sample may be carry-over from other donors' samples. The V gene is TRBV7-3, the J gene TRBJ2-5, with a weak D call TRBD2 (6 bases). CDR3 DNA: TGTGCCAGCAGCCAAACATGGACTACCAGGGCCCAGTACTTC. This sequence encodes CASSQTWTTRAQYF. Complete variable domain (other parts from reference TRBV7-3 and TRBJ2-5): GAGVSQTPSNKVTEKGKYVELRCDPISGHTALYWYRQSLGQGPEFLIYFQGTGAADDSGLPNDRFFAVRPEGSVSTLKIQRTERGDSAVYLCASSQTWTTRAQYFGPGTRLLVL.